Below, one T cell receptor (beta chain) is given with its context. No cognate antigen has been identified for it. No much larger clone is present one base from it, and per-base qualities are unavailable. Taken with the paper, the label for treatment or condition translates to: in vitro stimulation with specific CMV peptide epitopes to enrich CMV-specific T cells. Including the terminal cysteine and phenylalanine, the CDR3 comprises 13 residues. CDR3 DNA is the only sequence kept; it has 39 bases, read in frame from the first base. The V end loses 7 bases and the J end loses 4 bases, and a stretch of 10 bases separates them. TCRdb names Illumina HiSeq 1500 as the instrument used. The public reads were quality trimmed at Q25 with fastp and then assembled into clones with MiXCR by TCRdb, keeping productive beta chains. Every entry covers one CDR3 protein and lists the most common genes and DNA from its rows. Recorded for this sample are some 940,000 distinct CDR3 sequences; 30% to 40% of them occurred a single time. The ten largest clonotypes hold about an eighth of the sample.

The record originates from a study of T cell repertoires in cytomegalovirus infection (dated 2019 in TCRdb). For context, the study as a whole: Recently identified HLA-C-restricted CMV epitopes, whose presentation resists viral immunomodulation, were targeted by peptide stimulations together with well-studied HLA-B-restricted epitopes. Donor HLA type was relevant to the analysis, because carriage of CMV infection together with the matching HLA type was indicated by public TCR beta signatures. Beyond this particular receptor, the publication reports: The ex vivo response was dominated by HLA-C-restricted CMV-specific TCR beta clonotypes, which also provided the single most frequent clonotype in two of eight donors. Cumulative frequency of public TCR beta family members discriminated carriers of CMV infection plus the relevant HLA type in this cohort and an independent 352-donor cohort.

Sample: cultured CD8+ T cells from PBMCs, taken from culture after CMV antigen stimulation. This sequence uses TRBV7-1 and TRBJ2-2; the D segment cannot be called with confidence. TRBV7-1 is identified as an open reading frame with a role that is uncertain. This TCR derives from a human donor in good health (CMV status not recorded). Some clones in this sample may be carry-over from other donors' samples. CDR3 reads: CASTYEPTGELFF. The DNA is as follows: TGTGCCAGCACCTATGAACCCACCGGGGAGCTGTTTTTT.